This T cell receptor (beta chain) was sequenced in a study of T cell responses to AZD1222 COVID-19 vaccine. For this clone: Its antigen is as yet unknown.

TCRdb's copy holds only in-frame clones and misses some; the assay was immunoSEQ multiplex PCR. Of roughly 180,000 clones in the sample, 85% to 95% were seen once. Findings of the study overall: Donors were mostly white British, more females; clonal diversity possibly underestimated. Repertoires were collected only later (after the peak T cell response had occurred).

Trimming took off 1 base at V and 7 bases at J, with 14 bases between the two ends. Germline V gene lookup returns CDR1 SGHDT and CDR2 YYEEEE. The CDR3 has 14 amino acids. V is TRBV5-6 and J is TRBJ1-2; D may be TRBD1 (5 bases). The source was peripheral blood, collected 28 days after the second dose of the MenACWY control vaccine. This clonotype was obtained from an adult who received the MenACWY meningococcal vaccine as a control. The CDR3 loop is CASSLKGRYGGYTF. The CDR3 bases are TGTGCCAGCAGCTTGAAGGGGCGCTATGGTGGCTACACCTTC.